A single T cell receptor beta chain is shown here with its context. Its antigen is undetermined. Healthy donors had no documented immune events, such as infections, while sampled. The sample is drawn from a study of identifying expanded T cells in peripheral blood. TCRdb's copy holds only in-frame clones and misses some; the assay was immunoSEQ multiplex PCR. This table has some 65,000 clones, about four fifths appearing once. General observations from the study: Technical replicates showed about 1.2 changed clones; approximately 2 weeks about 16.4; four weeks 19. Clone count variance between roughly two-week samples rose with total template count.

The sequence came from a person aged 18-70 years in good health. The specimen sequenced was blood.

The CDR3 sequence is CSVGGRRGASTDTQYF. CDR3 DNA: TGCAGCGTTGGTGGACGGAGGGGGGCTAGCACAGATACGCAGTATTTT. This chain connects TRBV29-1 to TRBJ2-3; D may be TRBD1 or TRBD2 (6 bases each). V lost 4 bases, J lost 0 bases, and 17 bases lay in between. CDR1 is SQVTM, CDR2 ANQGSEA, per germline. The CDR3 contains 16 residues.